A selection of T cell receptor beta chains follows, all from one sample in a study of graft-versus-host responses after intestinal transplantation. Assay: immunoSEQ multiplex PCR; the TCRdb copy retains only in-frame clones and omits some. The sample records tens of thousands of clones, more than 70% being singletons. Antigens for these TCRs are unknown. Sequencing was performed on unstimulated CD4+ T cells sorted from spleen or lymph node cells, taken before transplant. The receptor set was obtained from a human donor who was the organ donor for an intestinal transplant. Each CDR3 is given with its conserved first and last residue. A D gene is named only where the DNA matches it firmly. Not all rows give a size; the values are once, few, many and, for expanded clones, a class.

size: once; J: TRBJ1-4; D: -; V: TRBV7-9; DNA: TGTGCCAGCAGCTTAGTGCGGCAGGGAGGGGAAAAACTGTTTTTT; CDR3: CASSLVRQGGEKLFF
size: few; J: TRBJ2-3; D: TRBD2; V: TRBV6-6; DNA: TGTGCCAGCAGGCGGGGGAGCACAGATACGCAGTATTTT; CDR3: CASRRGSTDTQYF
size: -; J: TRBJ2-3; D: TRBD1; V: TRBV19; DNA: TGTGCCAGTAGTACGCAGGGGGTCGGAGATACGCAGTATTTT; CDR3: CASSTQGVGDTQYF
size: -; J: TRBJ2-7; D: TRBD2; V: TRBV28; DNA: TGTGCCAGCCACCCTCGGCGGGAGGGCCGGCGCGAGCAGTACTTC; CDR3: CASHPRREGRREQYF
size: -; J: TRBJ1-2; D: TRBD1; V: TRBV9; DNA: TGTGCCAGCAGCGTAGGGACAGGAGATGGCTACACCTTC; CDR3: CASSVGTGDGYTF
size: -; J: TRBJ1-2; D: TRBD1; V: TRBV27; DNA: TGTGCCAGCGGAGTCTTACAGGGGAGAGGCTACACCTTC; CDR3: CASGVLQGRGYTF
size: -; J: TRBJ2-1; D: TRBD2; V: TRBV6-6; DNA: TGTGCCAGCAGTTCCGGGACTAGCGGGAACAATGAGCAGTTCTTC; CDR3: CASSSGTSGNNEQFF
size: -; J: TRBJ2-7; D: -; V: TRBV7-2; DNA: TGTGCCAGCAGCTTTCCGGGAATATACGAGCAGTACTTC; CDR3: CASSFPGIYEQYF
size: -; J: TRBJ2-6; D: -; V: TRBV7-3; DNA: TGTGCCAGCAGCTTCAGGGGCACCCCTTGGGGGGCCAACGTCCTGACTTTC; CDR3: CASSFRGTPWGANVLTF
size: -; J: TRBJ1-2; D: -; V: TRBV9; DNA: TGTGCCAGCAGGGGGAGCAACAGGGAGGGCGTCAGCTATGGCTACACCTTC; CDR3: CASRGSNREGVSYGYTF
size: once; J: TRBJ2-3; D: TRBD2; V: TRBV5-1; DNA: TGCGCCAGCAGCGTTAGCGGGAGGGAGGATACGCAGTATTTT; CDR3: CASSVSGREDTQYF
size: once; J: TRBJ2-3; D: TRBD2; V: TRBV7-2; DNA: TGTGCCAGCAGCTTAGTATTGGGGGGGAGTTTGGACACAGATACGCAGTATTTT; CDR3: CASSLVLGGSLDTDTQYF
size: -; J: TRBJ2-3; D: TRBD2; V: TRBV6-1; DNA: TGTGCCAGCAGTGGAATAAGCGGGACGGGCACAGATACGCAGTATTTT; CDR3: CASSGISGTGTDTQYF
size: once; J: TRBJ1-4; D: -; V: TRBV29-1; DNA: TGCAGCGTTAACAGGGTTGGGAGTGCAAAACTGTTTTTT; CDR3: CSVNRVGSAKLFF
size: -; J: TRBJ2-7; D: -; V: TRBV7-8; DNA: TGTGCCAGCAGCTTAACTTTCAGAGGAGGTAGCGAGCAGTACTTC; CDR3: CASSLTFRGGSEQYF
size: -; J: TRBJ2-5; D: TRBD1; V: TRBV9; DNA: TGTGCCAGCAGCGTAGGACAGGGGAAAGAGACCCAGTACTTC; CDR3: CASSVGQGKETQYF
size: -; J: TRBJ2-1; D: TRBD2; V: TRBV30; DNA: TGTGCCTGGCGGACTAGCGGGGCCGGACTTGAGCAGTTCTTC; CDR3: CAWRTSGAGLEQFF
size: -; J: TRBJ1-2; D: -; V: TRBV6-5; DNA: TGTGCCAGCTCCCCTGGAGGGACGGGTAACTATGGCTACACCTTC; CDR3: CASSPGGTGNYGYTF
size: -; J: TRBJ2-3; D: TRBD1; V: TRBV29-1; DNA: TGCAGCGTTCGCGCAGGGGGAGTGGATACGCAGTATTTT; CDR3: CSVRAGGVDTQYF
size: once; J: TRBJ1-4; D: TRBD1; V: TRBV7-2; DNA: TGTGCCAGCAGCTTAGACAGGGGTCATGAAAAACTGTTTTTT; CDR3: CASSLDRGHEKLFF
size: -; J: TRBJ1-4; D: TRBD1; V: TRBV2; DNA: TGTGCCAGCAGAAAGGGACAGTGGCATGAAAAACTGTTTTTT; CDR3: CASRKGQWHEKLFF
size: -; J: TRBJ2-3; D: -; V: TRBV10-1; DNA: TGCGCCAGCCCCAGGGGGGTCCCAGATACGCAGTATTTT; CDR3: CASPRGVPDTQYF
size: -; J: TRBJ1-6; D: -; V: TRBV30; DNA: TGTGCCTGGACAGCACAGGGTTCTAATTCACCCCTCCACTTT; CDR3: CAWTAQGSNSPLHF
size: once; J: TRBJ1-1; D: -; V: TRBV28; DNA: TGTGCCAGCAGCCCGGGGGGTTTT; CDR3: CASSPGGF
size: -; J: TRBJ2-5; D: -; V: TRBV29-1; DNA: TGCAGCGTTGCCAAGCGGCAAGAGACCCAGTACTTC; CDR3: CSVAKRQETQYF
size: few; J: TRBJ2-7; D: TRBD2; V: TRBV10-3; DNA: TGTGCCATCAGTGTAGCGGGAAGCTACGAGCAGTACTTC; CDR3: CAISVAGSYEQYF
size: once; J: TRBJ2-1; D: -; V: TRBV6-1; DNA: TGTGCCAGCAGTCCCGGGACTGTTGCATACAATGAGCAGTTCTTC; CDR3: CASSPGTVAYNEQFF
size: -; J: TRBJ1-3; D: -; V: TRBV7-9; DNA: TGTGCCAGCAGCGCAGGGGTAAACACCATATATTTT; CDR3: CASSAGVNTIYF
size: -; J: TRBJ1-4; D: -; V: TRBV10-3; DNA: TGTGCCTCGATGGGGGGTGGTGCGGGCGAAAAACTGTTTTTT; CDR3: CASMGGGAGEKLFF
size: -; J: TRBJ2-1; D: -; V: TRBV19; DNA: TGTGCCAGTAGTATAGATCGGGGTAGCGCGACACCAGATGAGCAGTTCTTC; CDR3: CASSIDRGSATPDEQFF
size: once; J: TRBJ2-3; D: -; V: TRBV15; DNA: TGTGCCACCAGCAGACTAGTTTCTAGCACAGATACGCAGTATTTT; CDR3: CATSRLVSSTDTQYF
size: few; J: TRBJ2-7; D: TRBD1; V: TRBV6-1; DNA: TGTGCCAGCCGATTCCCGGGACAGGGGAACGAGCAGTACTTC; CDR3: CASRFPGQGNEQYF
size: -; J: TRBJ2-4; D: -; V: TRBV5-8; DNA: TGTGCCAGCAGTCCCAGCCTGGCGGGGTCGGAGGCCAAAAACATTCAGTACTTC; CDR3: CASSPSLAGSEAKNIQYF
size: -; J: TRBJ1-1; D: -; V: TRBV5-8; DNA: TGTGCCAGCAATACCCACCGCGGGTTTCAGACTGAAGCTTTCTTT; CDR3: CASNTHRGFQTEAFF
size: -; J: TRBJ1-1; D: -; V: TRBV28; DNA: TGTGCCAGCAGTTTAGGGGCGATGAACACTGAAGCTTTCTTT; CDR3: CASSLGAMNTEAFF
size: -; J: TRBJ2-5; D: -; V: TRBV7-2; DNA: TGTGCCAGCAGATCCCAGGGGTTGGGGCCGAGGGAGACCCAGTACTTC; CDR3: CASRSQGLGPRETQYF
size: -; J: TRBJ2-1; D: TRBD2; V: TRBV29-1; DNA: TGCAGCGTTGAAGGGGACTATCATTACAATGAGCAGTTCTTC; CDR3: CSVEGDYHYNEQFF
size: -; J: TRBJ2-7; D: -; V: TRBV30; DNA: TGTGCCTGGAGTCGTGGGGCGTTATACGAGCAGTACTTC; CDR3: CAWSRGALYEQYF
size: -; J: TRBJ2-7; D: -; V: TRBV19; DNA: TGTGCCAGTAACCAGGTCATTCATCAGGCATGCTACGAGCAGTACTTC; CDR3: CASNQVIHQACYEQYF
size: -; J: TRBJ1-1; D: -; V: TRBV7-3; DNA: TGTGCCAGCAGCTTCCTACCGACAGGTTCCATGAACACTGAAGCTTTCTTT; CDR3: CASSFLPTGSMNTEAFF
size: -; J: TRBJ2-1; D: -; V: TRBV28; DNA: TGTGCCAGCAGCACCGGGACTGCGTACAATGAGCAGTTCTTC; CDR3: CASSTGTAYNEQFF
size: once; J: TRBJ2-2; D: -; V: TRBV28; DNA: TGTGCCAGCAGTTTAACAGGATCGAACACCGGGGAGCTGTTTTTT; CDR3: CASSLTGSNTGELFF
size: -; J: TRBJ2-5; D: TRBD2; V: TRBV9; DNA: TGTGCCAGCAGCGTTTTAACTAGCGGGAGGGCCTCTCAAGAGACCCAGTACTTC; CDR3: CASSVLTSGRASQETQYF
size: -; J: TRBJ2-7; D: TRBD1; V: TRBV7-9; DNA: TGTGCCAGCAGCTCCTGGGGTAGGGACAGAGCCTACGAGCAGTACTTC; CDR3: CASSSWGRDRAYEQYF
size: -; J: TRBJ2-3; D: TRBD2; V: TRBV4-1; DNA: TGCGCCAGCAGCCAAGTTCTAGCGGCTAGCACAGATACGCAGTATTTT; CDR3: CASSQVLAASTDTQYF
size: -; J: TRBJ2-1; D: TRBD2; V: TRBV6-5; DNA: TGTGCCAGCAGTTACTTGGGGACTAGCCCGAATGAGCAGTTCTTC; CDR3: CASSYLGTSPNEQFF
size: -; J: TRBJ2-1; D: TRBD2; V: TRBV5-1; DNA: TGCGCCAGCAGCCCCAGCACAGCGGGGTTGGGGATTCTCAATGAGCAGTTCTTC; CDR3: CASSPSTAGLGILNEQFF
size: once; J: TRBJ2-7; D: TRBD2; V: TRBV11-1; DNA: TGTGCCAGCAGCAAACTAGCGTTCCCATCGGGCGAGCAGTACTTC; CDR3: CASSKLAFPSGEQYF
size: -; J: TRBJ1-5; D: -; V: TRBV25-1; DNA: TGTGCCAGCAGTGAAGCCGGAGGTGGTCAGCCCCAGCATTTT; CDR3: CASSEAGGGQPQHF
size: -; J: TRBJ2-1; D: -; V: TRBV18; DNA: TGTGCCAGCTCACCACCGGGAGCACGGGATGAGCAGTTCTTC; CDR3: CASSPPGARDEQFF
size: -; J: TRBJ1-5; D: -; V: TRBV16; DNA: TGTGCCAGCAGCCAATCGGGCAGCCCCAATCAGCCCCAGCATTTT; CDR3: CASSQSGSPNQPQHF
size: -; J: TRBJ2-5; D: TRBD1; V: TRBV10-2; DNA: TGCGCCAGCAGGGACAGGGTCGCCGAAAAGACCCAGTACTTC; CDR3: CASRDRVAEKTQYF
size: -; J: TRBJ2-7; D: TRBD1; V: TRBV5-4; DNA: TGTGCCAGCAGCTTGCGTACGGGACAGGGGTTCTACGAGCAGTACTTC; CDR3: CASSLRTGQGFYEQYF
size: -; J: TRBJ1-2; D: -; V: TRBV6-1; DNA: TGTGCCAGCAGTGAAAGGGGGGGCTATGGCTACACCTTC; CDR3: CASSERGGYGYTF
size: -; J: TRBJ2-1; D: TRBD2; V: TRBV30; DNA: TGTGCCTGGATTAGGACTAGCGGGAGAGGCGCCTACAATGAGCAGTTCTTC; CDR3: CAWIRTSGRGAYNEQFF
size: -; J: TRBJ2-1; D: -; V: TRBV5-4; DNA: TGTGCCAGCAGCTTGGCCGCGGGCGGGGCCTACAATGAGCAGTTCTTC; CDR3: CASSLAAGGAYNEQFF
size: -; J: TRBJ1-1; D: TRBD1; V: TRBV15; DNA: TGTGCCACCAGCAGAACAGGGGCGGTCGGCACTGAAGCTTTCTTT; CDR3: CATSRTGAVGTEAFF